This T cell receptor beta chain was observed in a study of T cells in Graves' hyperthyroidism and ophthalmopathy. The study, taken as a whole, reports: The model forecast ophthalmopathy, anticipating it by a median around 6.5 months before onset.

Diagnosis rested on symptoms, serum thyroxine and TRAb, thyroid ultrasound, and orbital computed tomography. CDR1 and CDR2 (germline): MNHEY, SVGAGI. The CDR3 is 15 residues long. The germline V and J ends were trimmed by 2 bases and 6 bases, with 11 bases remaining between them. There are many counts of this clonotype. The target antigen is unknown. RNA transcripts served as the template for amplifying TCR beta CDR3 regions. TCR CDR3 regions were first amplified by RT-PCR with HTBI primers. One entry per CDR3 protein results from TCRdb running MiXCR on the multiplex PCR reads. The table has around 340,000 distinct CDR3 sequences, approximately 18% seen once.

The chain has TRBV6-5 and TRBJ1-6; no clear D gene. Sequenced: blood. The origin of this receptor is a woman in her thirties or forties with Graves' ophthalmopathy. The CDR3 spells CASSYAIALNSPLHF. CDR3 sequence (DNA): TGTGCCAGCAGTTACGCGATAGCCCTTAATTCACCCCTCCACTTT.